This entry concerns a single T cell receptor (beta chain). Its antigen is unidentified. This record comes from a study of CD8 T cells in ankylosing spondylitis. Study-level points and caveats: The clones that were linked to disease were reported to be significantly enriched in matched synovial fluid samples from ankylosing spondylitis patients. Ankylosing spondylitis blood appeared to carry a characteristic TCR beta motif of eight or nine highly homologous variants.

V lost 3 bases to trimming and J lost 5 bases, with 15 bases between them. This CDR3 spans 15 amino acids. Germline CDR1 and CDR2: SGDLS and YYNGEE. Using its own MiXCR run on the 5' RACE reads, TCRdb lists one record per CDR3 protein. Among around 490,000 distinct CDR3 sequences listed, roughly 5.3% were seen once. V is TRBV9 and J is TRBJ1-5, with a possible D match to TRBD1 (5 bases). The receptor comes from a male donor with ankylosing spondylitis. Sample: blood, either unsorted or a sorted T cell fraction (not recorded which). In nucleotides, the CDR3 is TGTGCCAGCAGCGCCCGGGGGAGTTTGGATCAGCCCCAGCATTTT. It encodes CASSARGSLDQPQHF.